These T cell receptor beta chains were read from a single sample in a study of blood T cell repertoires in COVID-19. Data came from immunoSEQ multiplex PCR; TCRdb stores just in-frame clones and leaves some out. The data contain about 280,000 clones, roughly 85% of them seen just once; the ten biggest clones take up approximately 5.1%. The specimen sequenced was peripheral blood. These receptors all come from a man aged 45-60 years with active or convalescent COVID-19. The CDR3 runs from the conserved cysteine through the conserved F or W. D genes are given only for firm matches. Expanded clones are given a class, and other clones once, few, many or no size at all.

D gene,V gene,J gene,clone size,CDR3 protein,CDR3 DNA
-,TRBV7-9,TRBJ1-1,-,CASRPGTTTKMNTEAFF,TGTGCCAGCAGACCCGGGACTACCACCAAGATGAACACTGAAGCTTTCTTT
TRBD2,TRBV27,TRBJ2-2,-,CASSQTSGVTGELFF,TGTGCCAGCAGCCAGACTAGCGGGGTGACCGGGGAGCTGTTTTTT
-,TRBV19,TRBJ1-1,-,CASSSHGGGWTEAFF,TGTGCCAGTAGTTCCCATGGGGGGGGCTGGACTGAAGCTTTCTTT
-,TRBV20-1,TRBJ2-7,-,CSASTLAGEQYF,TGCAGTGCTAGTACTCTAGCTGGCGAGCAGTACTTC
TRBD2,TRBV6-5,TRBJ2-3,-,CASRGLAGGADTQYF,TGTGCCAGCAGGGGACTAGCGGGAGGAGCAGATACGCAGTATTTT
-,TRBV5-6,TRBJ1-6,few,CASSLSGNSPLHF,TGTGCCAGCAGCTTGTCGGGGAATTCACCCCTCCACTTT
-,TRBV3-1/TRBV3-2,TRBJ2-7,-,CASSLISSSYEQYF,TGTGCCAGCAGCCTTATCTCTAGCAGCTACGAGCAGTACTTC
-,TRBV27,TRBJ2-2,-,CASSKVVHANTGELFF,TGTGCCAGCAGTAAAGTCGTACACGCGAACACCGGGGAGCTGTTTTTT
TRBD2,TRBV2,TRBJ2-3,-,CASNPGLAGEGGYF,TGTGCCAGCAACCCGGGACTAGCGGGAGAGGGGGGGTATTTT
-,TRBV5-4,TRBJ2-3,-,CASSLGHRTDTQYF,TGTGCCAGCAGCTTGGGCCATAGAACAGATACGCAGTATTTT
-,TRBV6-5,TRBJ1-1,-,CASSPDSTNTEAFF,TGTGCCAGCAGCCCGGACAGTACCAACACTGAAGCTTTCTTT
-,TRBV25-1,TRBJ2-5,-,CASSEGGTQYF,TGTGCCAGCAGTGAGGGAGGGACCCAGTACTTC
TRBD1,TRBV7-9,TRBJ2-7,-,CASSRQGLVYEQYF,TGTGCCAGCAGCCGACAGGGTTTAGTTTACGAGCAGTACTTC
-,TRBV7-7,TRBJ2-3,-,CASSKGGQPTDTQYF,TGTGCTAGCAGCAAAGGAGGACAGCCTACAGATACGCAGTATTTT
TRBD2,TRBV7-6,TRBJ2-1,-,CASSPLAGEAHNEQFF,TGTGCCAGCAGCCCATTAGCGGGAGAGGCCCACAATGAGCAGTTCTTC
-,TRBV6-6,TRBJ1-2,-,CASSYNRVDYGYTF,TGTGCCAGCAGTTACAACAGGGTTGACTATGGCTACACCTTC
-,TRBV28,TRBJ1-1,-,CASSGPGYTEAFF,TGTGCCAGCAGCGGTCCGGGGTACACTGAAGCTTTCTTT
-,TRBV5-1,TRBJ2-6,-,CASSLSSGQPSGANVLTF,TGCGCCAGCAGCCTATCATCGGGACAACCCTCTGGGGCCAACGTCCTGACTTTC
-,TRBV28,TRBJ1-5,-,CASRRYSNQPQHF,TGTGCCAGCAGGCGATATAGCAATCAGCCCCAGCATTTT
-,TRBV6-2/TRBV6-3,TRBJ2-2,many,CASSFYTGELFF,TGTGCCAGCAGTTTCTACACCGGGGAGCTGTTTTTT
TRBD2,TRBV19,TRBJ2-7,-,CASSITGTSGNYEQYF,TGTGCCAGTAGTATCACCGGGACTAGCGGGAACTACGAGCAGTACTTC
TRBD2,TRBV7-2,TRBJ2-5,-,CASTPAGSGQETQYF,TGTGCCAGCACCCCAGCGGGATCCGGCCAAGAGACCCAGTACTTC
TRBD1,TRBV18,TRBJ1-2,-,CASSPGQGGYTF,TGTGCCAGCTCACCCGGACAGGGAGGCTACACCTTC
-,TRBV7-9,TRBJ1-2,-,CASSLGDHGGYGYTF,TGTGCCAGCAGCTTAGGGGACCACGGGGGGTATGGCTACACCTTC
TRBD1,TRBV30,TRBJ1-5,-,CAWRDGTENQPQHF,TGTGCCTGGAGGGATGGGACAGAAAATCAGCCCCAGCATTTT
TRBD2,TRBV18,TRBJ2-1,-,CASSRGLAEINEQFF,TGTGCCAGCTCACGGGGACTAGCGGAAATCAATGAGCAGTTCTTC
-,TRBV5-5,TRBJ2-1,-,CASSLRDVGPSEQFF,TGTGCCAGCAGCTTGCGCGACGTGGGGCCGAGTGAGCAGTTCTTC
TRBD1,TRBV28,TRBJ1-4,few,CASSGAGTDNEKLFF,TGTGCCAGCAGTGGGGCCGGGACAGATAATGAAAAACTGTTTTTT
-,TRBV4-1,TRBJ2-7,-,CASSRDTELFWNEQYF,TGCGCCAGCAGCCGGGACACGGAGTTATTCTGGAACGAGCAGTACTTC
-,TRBV5-6,TRBJ1-5,once,CASSYGTAIKPQHF,TGTGCCAGCAGCTACGGGACTGCGATCAAGCCCCAGCATTTT
-,TRBV5-4,TRBJ2-7,few,CASSPGGQLSYEQYF,TGTGCCAGCAGCCCTGGAGGACAGCTCTCCTACGAGCAGTACTTC
TRBD1,TRBV6-5,TRBJ1-2,-,CASSPGQSNYGYTF,TGTGCCAGCAGTCCGGGACAGTCAAACTATGGCTACACCTTC
-,TRBV3-1/TRBV3-2,TRBJ1-2,-,CASTMGGNYGYTF,TGTGCCAGCACCATGGGGGGAAACTATGGCTACACCTTC
TRBD1,TRBV19,TRBJ1-1,-,CASSVREDRGAFF,TGTGCCAGTAGTGTCCGGGAGGACAGGGGAGCTTTCTTT
-,TRBV4-1,TRBJ2-7,-,CASSQVGSVYEQYF,TGCGCCAGCAGCCAGGTGGGTAGCGTCTACGAGCAGTACTTC
-,TRBV30,TRBJ2-7,-,CAWSPRVPLYEQYF,TGTGCCTGGAGTCCCCGGGTCCCCCTTTACGAGCAGTACTTC
-,TRBV4-2,TRBJ1-5,-,CASSESGSGGNQPQHF,TGTGCCAGCAGCGAGTCAGGGTCCGGAGGCAATCAGCCCCAGCATTTT
TRBD1,TRBV6-5,TRBJ1-1,-,CASSTGQGLNTEAFF,TGTGCCAGCAGTACTGGACAGGGTTTGAACACTGAAGCTTTCTTT
-,TRBV24-1,TRBJ2-3,-,CATSGSGIDTQYF,TGTGCCACCAGTGGGTCGGGTATTGATACGCAGTATTTT
-,TRBV15,TRBJ2-2,-,CATSRGSTGELFF,TGTGCCACCAGCAGAGGCAGCACCGGGGAGCTGTTTTTT
-,TRBV5-1,TRBJ1-1,-,CASSRTENTEAFF,TGCGCCAGCAGCAGGACAGAAAACACTGAAGCTTTCTTT
TRBD2,TRBV28,TRBJ2-3,-,CAGSAGGRSLADTQYF,TGTGCCGGGTCGGCAGGCGGGAGGTCGTTGGCGGATACGCAGTATTTT
-,TRBV29-1,TRBJ2-1,once,CSVEGPSANYNEQFF,TGCAGCGTTGAAGGACCAAGCGCGAACTACAATGAGCAGTTCTTC
-,TRBV10-3,TRBJ1-6,-,CAISPPGSPLHF,TGTGCCATCAGCCCTCCAGGGTCACCCCTCCACTTT
-,TRBV7-2,TRBJ1-4,-,CASSAGATASEKLFF,TGTGCCAGCAGCGCCGGAGCTACGGCGTCCGAAAAACTGTTTTTT
-,TRBV7-8,TRBJ2-6,-,CASSLVGAAGANVLTF,TGTGCCAGCAGCTTAGTAGGGGCTGCTGGGGCCAACGTCCTGACTTTC
-,TRBV30,TRBJ1-4,-,CAWSAGRGEKLFF,TGTGCCTGGAGTGCGGGGAGAGGTGAAAAACTGTTTTTT
-,TRBV18,TRBJ1-6,-,CASSQAGGFYNSPLHF,TGTGCCAGCTCACAGGCGGGCGGATTTTATAATTCACCCCTCCACTTT
TRBD1,TRBV5-6,TRBJ2-1,-,CASSLGTGGRWGDEQFF,TGTGCCAGCAGCTTGGGGACAGGGGGCCGTTGGGGTGATGAGCAGTTCTTC